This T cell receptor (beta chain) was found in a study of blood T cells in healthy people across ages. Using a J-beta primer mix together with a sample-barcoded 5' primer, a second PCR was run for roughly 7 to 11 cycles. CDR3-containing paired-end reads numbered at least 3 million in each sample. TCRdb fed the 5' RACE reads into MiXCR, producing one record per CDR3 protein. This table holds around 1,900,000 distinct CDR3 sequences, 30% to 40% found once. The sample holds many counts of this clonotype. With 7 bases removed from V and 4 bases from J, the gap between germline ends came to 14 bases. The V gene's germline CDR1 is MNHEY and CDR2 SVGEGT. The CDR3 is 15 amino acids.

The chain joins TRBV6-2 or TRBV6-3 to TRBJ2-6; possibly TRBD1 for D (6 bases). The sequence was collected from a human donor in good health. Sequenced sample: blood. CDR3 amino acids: CASNGTPRGANVLTF. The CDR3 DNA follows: TGTGCCAGCAATGGGACACCGCGGGGGGCCAACGTCCTGACTTTC.